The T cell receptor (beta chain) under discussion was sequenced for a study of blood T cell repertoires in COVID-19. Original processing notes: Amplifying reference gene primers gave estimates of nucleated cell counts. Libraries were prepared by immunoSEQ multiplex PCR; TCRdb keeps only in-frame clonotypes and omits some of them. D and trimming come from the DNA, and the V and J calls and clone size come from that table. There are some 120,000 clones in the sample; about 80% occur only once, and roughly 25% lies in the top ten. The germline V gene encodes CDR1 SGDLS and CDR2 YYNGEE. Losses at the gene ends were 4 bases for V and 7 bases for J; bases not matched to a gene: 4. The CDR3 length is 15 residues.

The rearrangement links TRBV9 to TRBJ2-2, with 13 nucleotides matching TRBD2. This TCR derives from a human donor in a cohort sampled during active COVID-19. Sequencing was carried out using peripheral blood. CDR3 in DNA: TGTGCCAGCAGCTTCACTAGCGGGAGGGACGGGGAGCTGTTTTTT. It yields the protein CASSFTSGRDGELFF.